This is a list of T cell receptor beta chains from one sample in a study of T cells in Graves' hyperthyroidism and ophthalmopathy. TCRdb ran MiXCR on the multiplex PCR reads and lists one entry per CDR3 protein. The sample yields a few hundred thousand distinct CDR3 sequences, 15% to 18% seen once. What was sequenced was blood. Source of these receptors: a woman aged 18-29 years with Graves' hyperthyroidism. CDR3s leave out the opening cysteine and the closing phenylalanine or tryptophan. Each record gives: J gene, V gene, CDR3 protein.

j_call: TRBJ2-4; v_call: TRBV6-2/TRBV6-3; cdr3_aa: ASRRPGAKNIPY
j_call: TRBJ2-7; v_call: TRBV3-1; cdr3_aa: ASSQGNSYEQY
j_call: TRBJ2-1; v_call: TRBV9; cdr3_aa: ASSVAGVGEQF
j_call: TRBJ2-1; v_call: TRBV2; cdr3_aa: ASSGTSGGYNEQF
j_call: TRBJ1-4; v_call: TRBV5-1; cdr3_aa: ASSPGRGGEKLF
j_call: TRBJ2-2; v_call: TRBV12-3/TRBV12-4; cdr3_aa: ASSFPGGGAHGELF
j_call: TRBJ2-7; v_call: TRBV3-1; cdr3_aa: ASSQVKGEQY
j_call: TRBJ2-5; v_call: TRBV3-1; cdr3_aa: ASSQALTSETQY
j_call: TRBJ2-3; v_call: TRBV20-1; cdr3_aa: SARSLAGGLVDTQY
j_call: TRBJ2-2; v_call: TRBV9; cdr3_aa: ASSARSGTGELF
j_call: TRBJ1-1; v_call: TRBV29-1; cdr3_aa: SVPEAF
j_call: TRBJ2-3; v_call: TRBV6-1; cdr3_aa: ASSRASGGGGDTQY
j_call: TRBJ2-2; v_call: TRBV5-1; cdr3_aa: ASSLGQGNTGELF
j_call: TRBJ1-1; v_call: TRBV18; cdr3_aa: ASSPYYTEAF
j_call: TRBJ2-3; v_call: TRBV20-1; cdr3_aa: SARDWLAGTDTQY